The clone carrying this T cell receptor beta chain appeared many times. Conversion of TCR transcripts into cDNA relied on 5'RACE template switching, which added a universal primer site and UMIs. TCRdb re-called the 5' RACE reads through MiXCR, storing one row per CDR3 protein. The sample consists of 300,000 to 450,000 distinct CDR3 sequences, 6.2% of them appearing once. This sample is part of a study of T cells after yellow fever vaccination. Study information: SMART-Seq v4 Ultra Low Input prepared libraries from low-cell fractions.

This CDR3 comprises 17 residues. Trimming took off 3 bases at V and 0 bases at J, with 16 bases between the two ends. CDR1 and CDR2 from the germline V gene are SGDLS and YYNGEE. The clonotype was recovered from a man aged 25 to 40 who received the YFV17D yellow fever vaccine. The V gene is TRBV9, the J gene TRBJ1-3; the D is unclear. This specimen consisted of PBMCs, obtained 5 days after the yellow fever booster vaccination. The CDR3: CASSATVQTVSGNTIYF. Here the CDR3 DNA reads TGTGCCAGCAGCGCCACGGTCCAGACGGTCTCTGGAAACACCATATATTTT.